This T cell receptor (beta chain) originates from a study of shared clonotypes between healthy human individuals. Broader study findings: The study found approximately 5% of naive CD4 clonotypes shared across several donors. Researchers sampled only blood; tissue repertoires likely differ.

Evenly divided among several immunoSEQ plates was the genomic DNA of each subset. Only in-frame clones appear in the TCRdb table, and some are missing; sequencing was by immunoSEQ multiplex PCR. The sample lists 1,400,000 or so clones, roughly 98.5% occurring once. The CDR3 consists of 15 residues. Germline lookup yields CDR1 MDHEN and CDR2 SYDVKM. Worth noting for this clone: Its matching antigen is unknown. One end of the junction does not line up with germline, which may come from a read error. At the DNA level, this CDR3 is encoded by other sequences in the same sample as well.

The rearrangement links TRBV28 to TRBJ1-5; 9 bases agree with TRBD1. Sequenced input: naive CD4+ T cells sorted from blood. The subset denotes: CD45RA+ positively selected. The clonotype comes from a man aged 25-45 years in good health. For the CDR3, the DNA is TGTGCCAGCAGCTTATTGGGACAGGGAAATCAGCCCCAGCATTTT. Its translation: CASSLLGQGNQPQHF.